This entry describes one T cell receptor (beta chain). In the PCR, 60 Vbeta and 13 Jbeta primers were used. The method was immunoSEQ multiplex PCR; TCRdb's version includes in-frame clones alone and lacks a portion of them. The repertoire has roughly 180,000 clones, about four fifths of them found once; the top ten carry approximately 2.9%. Unmatched junction bases numbered 6, after V lost 5 bases and J lost 8 bases. CDR1 is SGHTA, CDR2 FQGNSA, per germline. The CDR3 extends over 15 amino acids. This sample was included in a study of cytomegalovirus exposure and HLA in healthy donors. V is TRBV7-2 and J is TRBJ2-2, with 12 positions matching TRBD1. The TCR sequence derives from a female donor in good health and CMV-seronegative. The sequenced sample was PBMCs. DNA of the CDR3: TGTGCCAGCAGCCCCGGGACAGGGGGCTTGGGGGAGCTGTTTTTT. Encoded protein: CASSPGTGGLGELFF.